One sample yielded the 23 T cell receptor beta chains listed below, sequenced in a study of blood T cell repertoires in COVID-19. Method: immunoSEQ multiplex PCR; TCRdb's copy keeps in-frame clones and lacks some. The sample holds fewer than 200,000 clones; roughly 85% are singletons and the top ten take under 7%. The sequenced sample was peripheral blood. The receptors were sampled from a woman between 45 and 65 years old with COVID-19, enrolled during active disease.

The chain employs TRBV5-4 and TRBJ2-3, with 7 bases that match TRBD1. From germline, CDR1 is SGHNT and CDR2 YYREEE (reference sequence). This CDR3 has 13 residues. V dropped 5 bases and J dropped 5; count of bases not matched to a gene: 5. The CDR3 bases are TGTGCCAGCAGGACAGGGATGGGAGATACGCAGTATTTT. Amino acids: CASRTGMGDTQYF.

The sample holds one count of this clone. This chain connects TRBV6-5 to TRBJ2-1; 7 nucleotides agree with TRBD1. CDR1 and CDR2 from the germline V gene are MNHEY and SVGAGI. This CDR3 contains 13 residues. V was clipped by 10 bases and J by 0 bases; unmatched bases: 3. CDR3 coding DNA: TGTGCCACCGGGACAGTCTCCTACAATGAGCAGTTCTTC. Protein sequence: CATGTVSYNEQFF.

This chain uses TRBV5-1 with TRBJ2-7; TRBD1 agrees at 9 bases. This CDR3 spans 15 amino acids. Germline V gene data show CDR1 as SGHRS and CDR2 as YFSETQ. The V and J ends lost 4 bases and 4 bases, in that order; junction bases with no gene match: 9. The chain's CDR3 is CASSPVGTGRYEQYF. The CDR3 bases are TGCGCCAGCAGCCCGGTAGGGACAGGGAGATACGAGCAGTACTTC.

The chain combines TRBV30 with TRBJ1-4; tentatively, D is TRBD1 (5 bases). The V end lost 2 bases, the J end lost 3 bases, and 13 bases lay between the germline ends. The CDR3 sequence is 15 residues long. Germline V CDR1 and CDR2: GTSNPN, SVGIG (reference sequence). CDR3 sequence: CAWSRSRQSNEKLFF. CDR3 DNA sequence: TGTGCCTGGAGTAGATCGCGACAGTCTAATGAAAAACTGTTTTTT.

The CDR3 reads CASRHSGTDYNEQFF. The CDR3 nucleotides read TGTGCCAGCAGACATTCCGGGACAGACTACAATGAGCAGTTCTTC. The J gene is TRBJ2-1, the V gene TRBV3-1 (or the pseudogene TRBV3-2), with TRBD1 matching over 7 bases. Germline values: CDR1 LGHDT, CDR2 YNNKEL (reference sequence). The CDR3 length is 15 residues. The V gene end was trimmed by 6 bases and the J gene end by 3 bases; junction bases not matched to a gene: 8.

In this sample, this clone turned up a few times. The rearrangement joins TRBV4-1 to TRBJ1-2, with a weak D call TRBD1 (6 bases). The CDR3 length is 16 residues. Trimming took 8 bases from V and 4 from J, leaving 23 bases between them. Germline V gives CDR1 MGHRA, CDR2 YSYEKL. In nucleotides, the CDR3 is TGCGCCAGCGAGGGGTTAAGAACGGACAGCAGCTATGGCTACACCTTC. It specifies CASEGLRTDSSYGYTF.

The rearrangement uses TRBV7-9 and TRBJ2-5; a weak D match, TRBD1 (5 bases). This CDR3 has 15 residues. The germline V gene encodes CDR1 SEHNR and CDR2 FQNEAQ (reference sequence). Between the trimmed V and J ends, which lost 3 bases and 5 bases, there was a span of 16 bases. CDR3 nucleotides: TGTGCCAGCAGCTTTCAGGCAGGGTTGGGTGAGACCCAGTACTTC. Protein sequence: CASSFQAGLGETQYF.

The sample holds a few counts of this clone. The chain uses TRBV5-4 and TRBJ2-3, with D perhaps TRBD2 (5 bases). The V end lost 1 base, the J end lost 0 bases, and 12 bases lay between the germline ends. The germline V gene has CDR1 SGHNT and CDR2 YYREEE (reference sequence). CDR3 size: 16 residues. CDR3 coding DNA: TGTGCCAGCAGCTTGAAGTTGGGCGGGAGCACAGATACGCAGTATTTT. Residues: CASSLKLGGSTDTQYF.

J is TRBJ2-5 and V is TRBV5-1, with D perhaps TRBD1 (6 bases). V lost 5 bases and J 5 bases, leaving 16 bases between the germline ends. CDR1 is SGHRS and CDR2 is YFSETQ in the germline V gene. This CDR3 region has 14 residues. CDR3 amino acids: CASRPGAPRETQYF. CDR3 DNA sequence: TGCGCCAGCAGGCCAGGGGCTCCAAGGGAGACCCAGTACTTC.

The chain has TRBV29-1 and TRBJ2-3; 13 bases map to TRBD2. CDR1 is SQVTM and CDR2 is ANQGSEA in the germline V gene. The CDR3 extends over 13 amino acids. Germline trimming cut 8 bases from V and 5 bases from J; bases unmatched to any gene: 4. The CDR3 DNA is TGCAGCACCAGGACTAGCGGGGGAGATACGCAGTATTTT. The encoded protein is CSTRTSGGDTQYF.

V is TRBV5-4 and J is TRBJ1-2; D is possibly TRBD1 (5 bases). CDR3 size: 15 residues. Trimming shortened V by 0 bases and J by 3 bases, and 12 bases separated the two germline ends. Per germline, CDR1 SGHNT and CDR2 YYREEE (reference sequence). The CDR3 nucleotides read TGTGCCAGCAGCTTGGTTGGGGGGGTGTACTATGGCTACACCTTC. Its protein is CASSLVGGVYYGYTF.

V usage is TRBV4-1 and J usage is TRBJ2-1, with 13 bases lining up with TRBD2. The CDR3 covers 22 residues. From germline, CDR1 is MGHRA and CDR2 YSYEKL. Germline trimming cut 0 bases from V and 0 bases from J; bases unmatched to any gene: 14. The CDR3 DNA reads TGCGCCAGCAGCCAAGACCCTTTATATGGGACTAGCGGGGAGAGCTCCTACAATGAGCAGTTCTTC. The encoded protein is CASSQDPLYGTSGESSYNEQFF.

The chain employs TRBV18 and TRBJ2-1; 7 bases agree with TRBD1. Germline CDR1 reads KGHSH; CDR2 reads LQKENI. This CDR3 contains 15 residues. Trimming removed 3 bases from V and 6 bases from J; junction bases left unmatched: 8. Written as DNA, the CDR3 is TGTGCCAGCTCACCCGGACAGGTAGGAGGCAATGAGCAGTTCTTC. Protein product: CASSPGQVGGNEQFF.

The chain joins TRBV3-1 (or the pseudogene TRBV3-2) to TRBJ1-1, with 7 bases identical to TRBD1. Germline CDR1 LGHDT, CDR2 YNNKEL (reference sequence). This CDR3 region has 13 residues. Trimming removed 1 base from V and 12 bases from J; junction bases left unmatched: 8. CDR3 DNA: TGTGCCAGCAGCCAAGGGGACAGTCGACTCCCTTTCTTT. Translation gives CASSQGDSRLPFF.

The rearrangement uses TRBV19 and TRBJ1-4, with 7 bases matching TRBD1. The trim removed 5 bases at V and 8 bases at J, leaving 14 bases unmatched. The CDR3 sequence is 16 residues long. CDR1 is LNHDA and CDR2 is SQIVND in the germline V gene (reference sequence). CDR3 sequence reads: CASSAGQTPSREKLFF. The DNA of the CDR3 is TGTGCCAGTAGTGCGGGACAGACTCCTTCTAGGGAAAAACTGTTTTTT.

The V and J genes are TRBV25-1 and TRBJ2-3; 7 nucleotides line up with TRBD2. The V segment lost 5 bases and the J segment 3 bases; nucleotides outside the gene matches: 5. The germline V gene encodes CDR1 MGHDK and CDR2 SYGVNS. This CDR3 is 14 amino acids long. CDR3 region: CASSQWEGTDTQYF. The CDR3 DNA is TGTGCCAGCAGTCAATGGGAGGGGACAGATACGCAGTATTTT.

The chain employs TRBV7-9 and TRBJ1-1, with D maybe TRBD1 (6 bases). Trimming removed 5 bases from V and 3 bases from J, with 19 bases in between. CDR1 is SEHNR and CDR2 is FQNEAQ in the germline V gene (reference sequence). This CDR3 comprises 16 residues. CDR3 sequence: CASSPLTGPPDTEAFF. CDR3 DNA: TGTGCCAGCAGCCCTCTGACAGGACCTCCTGACACTGAAGCTTTCTTT. Complete variable domain (other parts from reference TRBV7-9 and TRBJ1-1): DTGVSQNPRHKITKRGQNVTFRCDPISEHNRLYWYRQTLGQGPEFLTYFQNEAQLEKSRLLSDRFSAERPKGSFSTLEIQRTEQGDSAMYLCASSPLTGPPDTEAFFGQGTRLTVV.

This clone was counted between two and nine times. The V call is TRBV4-1, the J call TRBJ1-3; 8 bases align to TRBD1. Germline V gives CDR1 MGHRA, CDR2 YSYEKL. V was pared by 2 bases and J by 8 bases, with 5 bases of the junction left unmatched. The CDR3 contains 14 residues. The CDR3 reads CASSQTGGQDTIYF. DNA for the CDR3: TGCGCCAGCAGCCAAACAGGGGGGCAAGACACCATATATTTT.

The CDR3 loop is CASSIQQGILGETQYF. In DNA, the CDR3 is TGCGCCAGCAGCATACAACAGGGGATCCTCGGGGAGACCCAGTACTTC. The chain employs TRBV5-1 and TRBJ2-5, with 7 bases matching TRBD1. The CDR3 consists of 16 residues. Germline CDR1 and CDR2: SGHRS and YFSETQ. With 4 bases clipped from V and 5 bases from J, the junction kept 14 bases outside the gene matches.

Concerning this clone: A read error may account for a junction end that differs from germline. The chain couples TRBV27 to TRBJ1-5, with TRBD1 identical over 8 bases. Per germline, CDR1 MNHEY and CDR2 SMNVEV (reference sequence). The length of the CDR3 is 14 residues. This CDR3 reads CASSISGGGQPQHF. The CDR3 nucleotides read TGTGCCAGCAGTATATCAGGGGGCGGTCAGCCCCAGCATTTT.

The chain recombines TRBV30 with TRBJ1-4, with a possible D match to TRBD1 (6 bases). The CDR3 covers 13 residues. Germline loops: CDR1 GTSNPN, CDR2 SVGIG (reference sequence). Trimming shortened V by 4 bases and J by 5 bases, and 11 bases separated the two germline ends. CDR3 residues: CAWKGRGNEKLFF. The CDR3 DNA reads as TGTGCCTGGAAGGGCAGGGGAAATGAAAAACTGTTTTTT.

The chain combines TRBV4-1 with TRBJ2-7; TRBD1 matches at 8 bases. Germline V CDR1 and CDR2: MGHRA, YSYEKL. The CDR3 contains 16 residues. V trimming: 0 bases; J trimming: 2 bases; junction bases outside the gene matches: 6. The CDR3: CASSQDRAGGTYEQYF. The CDR3 DNA sequence: TGCGCCAGCAGCCAAGATCGGGCAGGGGGCACCTACGAGCAGTACTTC.

This clone was seen a few times. The V gene is TRBV29-1, the J gene TRBJ2-3, with TRBD1 as a possible D gene (5 bases). The V end lost 4 bases, the J end lost 2 bases, and 13 bases lay between the germline ends. Germline V gene sequence: CDR1 SQVTM, CDR2 ANQGSEA. The CDR3 contains 14 residues. The CDR3 DNA follows: TGCAGCGTTGTGACAGATATTACCACAGATACGCAGTATTTT. Translating gives CSVVTDITTDTQYF.